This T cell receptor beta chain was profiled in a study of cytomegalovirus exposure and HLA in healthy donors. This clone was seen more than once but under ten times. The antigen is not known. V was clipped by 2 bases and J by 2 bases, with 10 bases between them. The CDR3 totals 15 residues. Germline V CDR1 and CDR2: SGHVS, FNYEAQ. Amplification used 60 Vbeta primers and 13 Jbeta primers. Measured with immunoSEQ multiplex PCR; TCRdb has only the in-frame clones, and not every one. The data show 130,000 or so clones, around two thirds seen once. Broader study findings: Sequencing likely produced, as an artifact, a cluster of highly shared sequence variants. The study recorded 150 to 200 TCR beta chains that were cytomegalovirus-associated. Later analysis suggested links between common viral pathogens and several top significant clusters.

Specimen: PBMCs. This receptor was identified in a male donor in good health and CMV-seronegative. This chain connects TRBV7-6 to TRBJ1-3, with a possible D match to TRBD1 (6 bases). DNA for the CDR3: TGTGCCAGCAGCTTAAGTCACAGGGCTGGAAACACCATATATTTT. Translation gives CASSLSHRAGNTIYF.